The clone carrying this T cell receptor beta chain has at least ten counts. The antigen is unknown. This entry is derived from a study of T-cell reconstitution after alpha-beta-depleted transplantation in children. Findings and limits, study-wide: Several patients had high TCRbeta diversity at day 60; it came from surviving recipient T cells and thymic progenitors. When one year had passed after transplant, most T-cell counts and diversity came from newly produced T cells.

Between the trimmed V and J ends, which lost 6 bases and 3 bases, there was a span of 14 bases. The CDR3 is made up of 15 amino acids. Unique molecular identifiers tagged the TCRbeta library. One entry per CDR3 protein, called by TCRdb with MiXCR from the PCR reads. This sample has around 450,000 distinct CDR3 sequences; roughly 10% occur once, and the top ten carry 2% to 2.5%. The sequence was collected from a child aged 2-15 years with inherited bone marrow failure, due to receive a stem cell transplant. This chain connects TRBV12-3 or TRBV12-4 to TRBJ1-4; TRBD1 might be the D (5 bases). Sequencing was performed on PBMCs, taken before TCRalphabeta/CD19-depleted stem cell transplant. CDR3 DNA sequence: TGTGCCAGCAGCGGGACCTCCTCGGCTAATGAAAAACTGTTTTTT. Protein product: CASSGTSSANEKLFF.